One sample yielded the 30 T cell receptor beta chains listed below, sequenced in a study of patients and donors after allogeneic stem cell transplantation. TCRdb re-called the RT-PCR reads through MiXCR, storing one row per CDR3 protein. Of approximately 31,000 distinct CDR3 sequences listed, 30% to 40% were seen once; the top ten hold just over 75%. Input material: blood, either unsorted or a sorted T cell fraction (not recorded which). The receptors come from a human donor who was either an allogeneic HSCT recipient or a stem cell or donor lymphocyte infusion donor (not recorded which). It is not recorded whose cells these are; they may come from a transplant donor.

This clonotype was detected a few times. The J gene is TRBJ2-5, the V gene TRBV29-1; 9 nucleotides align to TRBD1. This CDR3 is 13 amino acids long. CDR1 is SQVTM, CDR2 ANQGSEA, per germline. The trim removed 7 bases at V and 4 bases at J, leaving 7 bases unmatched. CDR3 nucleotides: TGCAGCGCGGGGACAGGGAAGAGAGAGACCCAGTACTTC. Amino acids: CSAGTGKRETQYF.

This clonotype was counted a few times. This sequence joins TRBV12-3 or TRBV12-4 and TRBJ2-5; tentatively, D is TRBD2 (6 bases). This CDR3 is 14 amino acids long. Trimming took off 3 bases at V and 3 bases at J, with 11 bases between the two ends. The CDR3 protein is CASSLKGLEETQYF. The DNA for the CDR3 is TGTGCCAGCAGTTTGAAGGGACTCGAAGAGACCCAGTACTTC.

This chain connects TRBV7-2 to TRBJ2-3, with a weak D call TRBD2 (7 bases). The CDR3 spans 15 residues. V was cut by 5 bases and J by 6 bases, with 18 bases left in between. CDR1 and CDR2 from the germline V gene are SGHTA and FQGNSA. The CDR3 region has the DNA TGTGCCAGCAGCCCGGGGGGCCGCATGGTGGATACGCAGTATTTT. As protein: CASSPGGRMVDTQYF.

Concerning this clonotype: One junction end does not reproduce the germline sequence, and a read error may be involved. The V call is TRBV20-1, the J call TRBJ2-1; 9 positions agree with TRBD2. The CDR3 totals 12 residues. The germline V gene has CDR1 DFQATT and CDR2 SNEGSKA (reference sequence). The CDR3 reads CRASGTYNEQFF. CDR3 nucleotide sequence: TGCAGGGCTAGCGGGACCTACAATGAGCAGTTCTTC.

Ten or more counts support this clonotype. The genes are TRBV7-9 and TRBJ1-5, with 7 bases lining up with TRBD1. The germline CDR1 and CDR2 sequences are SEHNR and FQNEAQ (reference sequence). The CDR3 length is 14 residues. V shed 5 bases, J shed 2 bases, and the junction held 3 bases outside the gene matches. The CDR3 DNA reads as TGTGCCAGCAGCCCGACAGGGCGCAATCAGCCCCAGCATTTT. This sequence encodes CASSPTGRNQPQHF.

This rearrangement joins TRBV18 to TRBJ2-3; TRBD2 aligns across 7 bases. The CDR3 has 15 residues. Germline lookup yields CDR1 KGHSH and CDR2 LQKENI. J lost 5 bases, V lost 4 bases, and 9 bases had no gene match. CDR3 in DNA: TGTGCCAGCTCACGGGGCGGGAGCGAGAAAGATACGCAGTATTTT. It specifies CASSRGGSEKDTQYF. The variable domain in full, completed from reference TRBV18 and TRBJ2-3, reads NAGVMQNPRHLVRRRGQEARLRCSPMKGHSHVYWYRQLPEEGLKFMVYLQKENIIDESGMPKERFSAEFPKEGPSILRIQQVVRGDSAAYFCASSRGGSEKDTQYFGPGTRLTVL.

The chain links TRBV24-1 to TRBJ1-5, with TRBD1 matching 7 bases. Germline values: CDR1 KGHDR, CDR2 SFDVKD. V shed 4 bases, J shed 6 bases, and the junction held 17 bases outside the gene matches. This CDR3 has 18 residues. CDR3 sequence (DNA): TGTGCCACCAGTGACCACCCCGGAAGACAGGGCGCAGGTCAGCCCCAGCATTTT. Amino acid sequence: CATSDHPGRQGAGQPQHF.

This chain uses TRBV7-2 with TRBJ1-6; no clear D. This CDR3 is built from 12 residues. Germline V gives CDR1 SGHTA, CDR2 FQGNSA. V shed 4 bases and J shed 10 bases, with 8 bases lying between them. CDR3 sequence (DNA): TGTGCCAGCAGCTGGCTAAAGTCACCCCTCCACTTT. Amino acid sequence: CASSWLKSPLHF.

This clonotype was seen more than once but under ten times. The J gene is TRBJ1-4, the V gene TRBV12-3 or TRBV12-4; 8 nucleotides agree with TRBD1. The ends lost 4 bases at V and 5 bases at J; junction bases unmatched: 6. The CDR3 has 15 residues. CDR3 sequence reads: CASSSRQGRNEKLFF. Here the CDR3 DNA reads TGTGCCAGCAGTTCCCGACAGGGGAGGAATGAAAAACTGTTTTTT.

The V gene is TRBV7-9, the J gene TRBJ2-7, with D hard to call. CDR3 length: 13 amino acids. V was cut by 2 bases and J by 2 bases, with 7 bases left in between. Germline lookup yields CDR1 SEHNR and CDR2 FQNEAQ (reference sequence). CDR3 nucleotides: TGTGCCAGCAGCTTAAACAGAGCCTACGAGCAGTACTTC. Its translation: CASSLNRAYEQYF.

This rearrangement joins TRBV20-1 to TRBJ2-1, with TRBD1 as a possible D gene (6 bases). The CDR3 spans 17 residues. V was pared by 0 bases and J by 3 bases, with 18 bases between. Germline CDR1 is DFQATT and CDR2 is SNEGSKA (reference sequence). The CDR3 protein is CSAREGRGQPIYNEQFF. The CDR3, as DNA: TGCAGTGCTAGAGAGGGCCGGGGACAACCAATCTACAATGAGCAGTTCTTC.

The CDR3 region is CSARSGLAGIEQYF. As DNA, the CDR3 is TGCAGTGCTAGGTCTGGACTAGCGGGAATCGAGCAGTACTTC. This rearrangement joins TRBV20-1 to TRBJ2-7; 12 positions match TRBD2. This CDR3 spans 14 amino acids. Germline V gives CDR1 DFQATT, CDR2 SNEGSKA (reference sequence). V was pared by 3 bases and J by 6 bases, with 6 bases of the junction left unmatched.

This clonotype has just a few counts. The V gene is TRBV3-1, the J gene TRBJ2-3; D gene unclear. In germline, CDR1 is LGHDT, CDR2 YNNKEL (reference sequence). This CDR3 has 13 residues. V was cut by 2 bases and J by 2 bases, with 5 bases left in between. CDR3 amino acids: CASSQPYTDTQYF. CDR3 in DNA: TGTGCCAGCAGCCAACCCTACACAGATACGCAGTATTTT.

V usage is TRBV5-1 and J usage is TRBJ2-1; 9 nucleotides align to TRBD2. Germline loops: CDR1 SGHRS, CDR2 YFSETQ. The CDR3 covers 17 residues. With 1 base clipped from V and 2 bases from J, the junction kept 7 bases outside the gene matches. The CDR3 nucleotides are TGCGCCAGCAGCTTGCAGGGTGCGGGAGGGCCCTACAATGAGCAGTTCTTC. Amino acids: CASSLQGAGGPYNEQFF.

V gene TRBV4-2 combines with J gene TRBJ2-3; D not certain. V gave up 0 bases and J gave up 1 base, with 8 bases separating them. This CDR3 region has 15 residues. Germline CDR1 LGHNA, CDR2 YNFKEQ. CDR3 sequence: CASSQELGGTDTQYF. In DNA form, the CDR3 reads TGTGCCAGCAGCCAAGAGCTGGGCGGCACAGATACGCAGTATTTT.

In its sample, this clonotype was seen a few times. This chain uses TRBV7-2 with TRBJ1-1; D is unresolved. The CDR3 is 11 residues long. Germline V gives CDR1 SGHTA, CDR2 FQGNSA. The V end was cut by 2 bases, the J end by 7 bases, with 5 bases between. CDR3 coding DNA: TGTGCCAGCAGCTTATACGATGAAGCTTTCTTT. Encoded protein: CASSLYDEAFF.

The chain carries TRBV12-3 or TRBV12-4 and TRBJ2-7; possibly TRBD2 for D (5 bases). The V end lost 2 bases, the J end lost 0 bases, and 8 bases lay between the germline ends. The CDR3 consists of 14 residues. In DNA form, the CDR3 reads TGTGCCAGCAGTTTAATGGGGAGCTCCTACGAGCAGTACTTC. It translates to CASSLMGSSYEQYF.

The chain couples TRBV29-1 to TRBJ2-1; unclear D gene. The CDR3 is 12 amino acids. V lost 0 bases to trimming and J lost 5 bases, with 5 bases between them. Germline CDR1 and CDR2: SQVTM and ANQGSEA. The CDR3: CSVEEGDNEQFF. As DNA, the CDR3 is TGCAGCGTTGAAGAAGGAGACAATGAGCAGTTCTTC.

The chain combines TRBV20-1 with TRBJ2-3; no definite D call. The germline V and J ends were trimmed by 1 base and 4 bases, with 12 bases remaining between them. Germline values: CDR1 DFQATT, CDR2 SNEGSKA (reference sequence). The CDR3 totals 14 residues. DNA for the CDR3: TGCAGTGCTAGAGGTATCCCGTTGGCAGATACGCAGTATTTT. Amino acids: CSARGIPLADTQYF.

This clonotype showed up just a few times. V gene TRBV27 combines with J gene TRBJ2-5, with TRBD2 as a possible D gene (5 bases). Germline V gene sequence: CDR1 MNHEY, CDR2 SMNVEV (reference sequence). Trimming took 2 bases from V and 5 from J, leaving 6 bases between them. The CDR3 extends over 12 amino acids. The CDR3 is CASSLRGETQYF. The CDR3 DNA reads TGTGCCAGCAGTTTACGAGGGGAGACCCAGTACTTC.

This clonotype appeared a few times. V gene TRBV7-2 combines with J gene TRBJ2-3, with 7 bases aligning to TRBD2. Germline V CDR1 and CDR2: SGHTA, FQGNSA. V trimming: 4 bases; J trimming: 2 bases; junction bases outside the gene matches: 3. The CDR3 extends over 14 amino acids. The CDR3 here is CASSSGLLTDTQYF. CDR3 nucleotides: TGTGCCAGCAGCTCGGGACTACTCACAGATACGCAGTATTTT.

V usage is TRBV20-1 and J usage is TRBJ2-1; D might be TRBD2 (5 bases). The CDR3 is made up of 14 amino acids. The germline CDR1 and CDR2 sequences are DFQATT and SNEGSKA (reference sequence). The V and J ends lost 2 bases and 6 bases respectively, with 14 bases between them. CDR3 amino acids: CSARLNSRGNEQFF. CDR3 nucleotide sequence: TGCAGTGCTAGACTCAATAGCCGGGGCAATGAGCAGTTCTTC.

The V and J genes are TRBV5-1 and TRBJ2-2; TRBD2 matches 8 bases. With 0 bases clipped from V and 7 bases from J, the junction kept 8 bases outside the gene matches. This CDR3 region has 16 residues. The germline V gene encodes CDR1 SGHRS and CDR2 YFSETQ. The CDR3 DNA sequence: TGCGCCAGCAGCTTGGAAGCGCGGGAGGTTGTCGGGGAGCTGTTTTTT. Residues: CASSLEAREVVGELFF. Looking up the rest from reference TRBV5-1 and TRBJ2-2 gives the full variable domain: KAGVTQTPRYLIKTRGQQVTLSCSPISGHRSVSWYQQTPGQGLQFLFEYFSETQRNKGNFPGRFSGRQFSNSRSEMNVSTLELGDSALYLCASSLEAREVVGELFFGEGSRLTVL.

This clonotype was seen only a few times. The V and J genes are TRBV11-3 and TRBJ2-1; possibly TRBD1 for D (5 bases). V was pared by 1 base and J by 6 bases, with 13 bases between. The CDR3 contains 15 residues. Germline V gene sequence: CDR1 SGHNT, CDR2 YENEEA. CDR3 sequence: CASSLVGRDGNEQFF. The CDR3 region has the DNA TGTGCCAGCAGCTTAGTCGGCAGGGATGGCAATGAGCAGTTCTTC. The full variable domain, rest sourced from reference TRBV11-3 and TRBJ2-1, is EAGVVQSPRYKIIEKKQPVAFWCNPISGHNTLYWYLQNLGQGPELLIRYENEEAVDDSQLPKDRFSAERLKGVDSTLKIQPAELGDSAVYLCASSLVGRDGNEQFFGPGTRLTVL.

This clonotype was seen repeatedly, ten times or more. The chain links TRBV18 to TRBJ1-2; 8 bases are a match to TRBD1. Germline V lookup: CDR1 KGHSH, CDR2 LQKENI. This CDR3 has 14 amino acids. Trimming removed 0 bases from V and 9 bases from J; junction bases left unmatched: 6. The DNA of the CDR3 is TGTGCCAGCTCACCACCCGAAAGACAGGGGAGCTACACCTTC. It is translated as CASSPPERQGSYTF.

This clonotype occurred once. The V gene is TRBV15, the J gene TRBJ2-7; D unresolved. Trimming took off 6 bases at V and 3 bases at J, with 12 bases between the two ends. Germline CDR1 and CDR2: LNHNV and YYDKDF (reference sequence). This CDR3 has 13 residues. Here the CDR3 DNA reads TGTGCCACCAGTCGATACGGCGTCTACGAGCAGTACTTC. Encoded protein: CATSRYGVYEQYF.

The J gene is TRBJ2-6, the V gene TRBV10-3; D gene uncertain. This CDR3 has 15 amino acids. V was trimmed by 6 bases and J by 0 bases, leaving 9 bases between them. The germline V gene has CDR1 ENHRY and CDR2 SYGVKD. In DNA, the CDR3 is TGTGCCATCAGCCCCCTAGACTCTGGGGCCAACGTCCTGACTTTC. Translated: CAISPLDSGANVLTF.

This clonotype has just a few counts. Here the CDR3 DNA reads TGCGCCAGCAGCCAAGATTGGGGGTATGGAGATACGCAGTATTTT. Translation gives CASSQDWGYGDTQYF. The chain joins TRBV4-3 to TRBJ2-3; D tentatively reads TRBD1 or TRBD2 (5 bases each). V lost 0 bases to trimming and J lost 5 bases, with 12 bases between them. Germline V gene lookup returns CDR1 LGHNA and CDR2 YSLEER. The CDR3 is 15 amino acids.

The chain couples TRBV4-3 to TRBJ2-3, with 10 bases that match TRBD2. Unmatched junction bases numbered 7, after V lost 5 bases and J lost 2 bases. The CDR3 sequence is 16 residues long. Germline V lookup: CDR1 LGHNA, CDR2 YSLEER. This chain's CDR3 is CASSTRTSGDTDTQYF. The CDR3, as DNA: TGCGCCAGCAGCACCCGGACTAGCGGAGACACAGATACGCAGTATTTT.

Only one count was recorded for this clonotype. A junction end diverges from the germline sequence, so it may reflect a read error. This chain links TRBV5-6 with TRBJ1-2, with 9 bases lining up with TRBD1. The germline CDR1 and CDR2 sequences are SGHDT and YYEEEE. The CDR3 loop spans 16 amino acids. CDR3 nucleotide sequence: TGTGCCAGCCGCTTGGACAGGGGCCTCACTAACTATGGCTACACCTTC. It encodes CASRLDRGLTNYGYTF.